This entry lists 13 T cell receptor beta chains sequenced from one sample in a study of regulatory T cells in long-lasting Graves disease (TCRdb year 2021). What this sample's time point label stands for: newly diagnosed GD, antithyroid drugs for less than 3 months. For both TCR sequencing and RNA sequencing, RNA was extracted from PBMCs using TRIzol. Libraries were made using multiplex PCR. Data came from an Illumina HiSeq 4000. To build TCR beta libraries, CDR3 regions were amplified by Arm-PCR using iRepertoire HTBI primers. The public reads were reanalyzed by TCRdb: fastp trimming at Q25, MiXCR alignment, in-frame beta chains only. Rows with a matching CDR3 protein are joined into one entry that keeps the most common DNA and genes. The sample has roughly 520,000 distinct CDR3 sequences on record, more than 10% of them singletons. The top ten clones comprise almost 9% of the sample. These data also featured in a second study, about T cells in Graves' hyperthyroidism and ophthalmopathy.

The material was peripheral blood mononuclear cells (PBMCs), obtained at new diagnosis, from a patient treated with antithyroid drugs. These receptors all come from a woman younger than 45 with Graves disease. Donor details come from another sample of the same person, matched by shared clones.

The chain has TRBV2 and TRBJ1-1; D is ambiguous. The germline V and J ends were trimmed by 3 bases and 1 base, with 9 bases remaining between them. Germline CDR1 is SNHLY and CDR2 is FYNNEI. The CDR3 is made up of 14 amino acids. Here the CDR3 reads CASSEAETNTEAFF. CDR3 DNA sequence: TGTGCCAGCAGTGAGGCAGAAACGAACACTGAAGCTTTCTTT.

At least ten counts were recorded for this clonotype. V and J are TRBV2 and TRBJ2-2, with D possibly being TRBD1 (5 bases). CDR3 size: 14 residues. Trimming left V 3 bases short and J 5 bases short, with 10 bases between. Germline lookup yields CDR1 SNHLY and CDR2 FYNNEI. The CDR3: CASSDEQVTGELFF. In DNA, the CDR3 is TGTGCCAGCAGTGATGAACAGGTTACCGGGGAGCTGTTTTTT.

This clonotype occurred many times. This chain uses TRBV6-1 with TRBJ2-1; D is possibly TRBD2 (5 bases). This CDR3 region has 14 residues. CDR1 and CDR2 from the germline V gene are MNHNS and SASEGT. Trimming took off 7 bases at V and 2 bases at J, with 12 bases between the two ends. The CDR3 reads CASTVRRAYNEQFF. The CDR3 DNA follows: TGTGCCAGCACCGTCCGGCGGGCCTACAATGAGCAGTTCTTC.

This clonotype was seen a few times. V is TRBV7-9 and J is TRBJ1-3; TRBD1 aligns across 8 bases. The length of the CDR3 is 15 residues. CDR1 and CDR2 (germline): SEHNR, FQNEAQ (reference sequence). The junction had 8 bases not matched to a gene; V was cut back by 6 bases and J by 4 bases. The CDR3 region is CASRPQGAQGNTIYF. Here the CDR3 DNA reads TGTGCCAGCAGGCCGCAGGGGGCGCAGGGAAACACCATATATTTT. Complete variable domain (other parts from reference TRBV7-9 and TRBJ1-3): DTGVSQNPRHKITKRGQNVTFRCDPISEHNRLYWYRQTLGQGPEFLTYFQNEAQLEKSRLLSDRFSAERPKGSFSTLEIQRTEQGDSAMYLCASRPQGAQGNTIYFGEGSWLTVV.

About this clonotype: This could be a read error, since a much larger clone is one nucleotide away. The V call is TRBV18, the J call TRBJ2-5; D gene uncertain. The CDR3 extends over 15 amino acids. Germline loops: CDR1 KGHSH, CDR2 LQKENI. Trimming shortened V by 6 bases and J by 6 bases, and 20 bases separated the two germline ends. In DNA, the CDR3 is TGTGCCAGCTCCCCCGGCCAGTGGCGGAAGAAGACCCAGTACTTC. It is translated as CASSPGQWRKKTQYF.

This clonotype was observed at least ten times. V usage is TRBV7-9 and J usage is TRBJ2-7; no firm D call. V was shortened by 2 bases and J by 4 bases, with 12 bases between the two germline ends. This CDR3 has 14 amino acids. CDR1 is SEHNR, CDR2 FQNEAQ, per germline (reference sequence). The CDR3 region has the DNA TGTGCCAGCAGCTTATACGGAGCTTCGTACGAGCAGTACTTC. Translation: CASSLYGASYEQYF.

With respect to this clonotype: Germline and junction disagree at one end, which may indicate a read error. The V gene is TRBV7-2, the J gene TRBJ2-7; the match to TRBD1 covers 10 bases. The CDR3 consists of 17 residues. Germline CDR1 reads SGHTA; CDR2 reads FQGNSA. The CDR3 here is CANSLGGQGPIIYEQYF. The DNA for the CDR3 is TGTGCCAACAGCTTAGGGGGACAGGGGCCGATCATCTACGAGCAGTACTTC. The full variable domain, in which reference TRBV7-2 and TRBJ2-7 provide the parts outside the CDR3, is GAGVSQSPSNKVTEKGKDVELRCDPISGHTALYWYRQSLGQGLEFLIYFQGNSAPDKSGLPSDRFSAERTGGSVSTLTIQRTQQEDSAVYLCANSLGGQGPIIYEQYFGPGTRLTVT.

This clonotype was seen ten or more times. The rearrangement links TRBV7-2 to TRBJ2-2, with unresolved D. Germline V lookup: CDR1 SGHTA, CDR2 FQGNSA. The ends were cut back, 5 bases at V and 1 base at J, with 8 bases in the middle. The CDR3 loop spans 14 amino acids. CDR3 DNA sequence: TGTGCCAGCAGCCCCGACGGGAACACCGGGGAGCTGTTTTTT. Its protein is CASSPDGNTGELFF.

The CDR3 loop is CASSYSGGGTSGFDEQFF. The CDR3 nucleotides read TGTGCCAGCAGTTACTCGGGGGGTGGGACTAGCGGGTTCGATGAGCAGTTCTTC. V gene TRBV6-5 combines with J gene TRBJ2-1; 12 bases map to TRBD2. The germline CDR1 and CDR2 sequences are MNHEY and SVGAGI. The V and J ends lost 0 bases and 8 bases, in that order; junction bases with no gene match: 11. This CDR3 contains 18 residues.

This clonotype occurred many times. The rearrangement links TRBV28 to TRBJ2-5, with no clear D. V lost 5 bases and J 5 bases, leaving 18 bases between the germline ends. This CDR3 has 15 amino acids. CDR1 and CDR2 (germline): MDHEN, SYDVKM. CDR3 residues: CASSPSLDVRETQYF. The CDR3 DNA reads as TGTGCCAGCAGTCCCTCCCTGGATGTCAGGGAGACCCAGTACTTC.

This clonotype was seen ten or more times. The chain is built from TRBV5-1 and TRBJ1-2, with D hard to call. V was pared by 2 bases and J by 2 bases, with 7 bases between. CDR3 length: 13 amino acids. The germline V gene has CDR1 SGHRS and CDR2 YFSETQ. The CDR3 DNA reads TGCGCCAGCAGCTTTGAACAAAACTATGGCTACACCTTC. Translating it yields CASSFEQNYGYTF.

V is TRBV27 and J is TRBJ1-5; D is uncertain. Germline loops: CDR1 MNHEY, CDR2 SMNVEV (reference sequence). The CDR3 consists of 17 residues. Trimming removed 1 base from V and 0 bases from J, with 13 bases in between. The CDR3 loop is CASSLFFGSNSNQPQHF. For the CDR3, the DNA is TGTGCCAGCAGTTTATTCTTCGGCAGTAATAGCAATCAGCCCCAGCATTTT.

This clonotype has a count of ten or more. The chain carries TRBV2 and TRBJ2-7, with D unclear. Trimming removed 4 bases at V and 2 bases at J, with 9 bases between. The CDR3 consists of 13 residues. Germline V gene sequence: CDR1 SNHLY, CDR2 FYNNEI. The CDR3 loop is CASSGGLTYEQYF. In DNA form, the CDR3 reads TGTGCCAGCAGTGGAGGATTAACCTACGAGCAGTACTTC.